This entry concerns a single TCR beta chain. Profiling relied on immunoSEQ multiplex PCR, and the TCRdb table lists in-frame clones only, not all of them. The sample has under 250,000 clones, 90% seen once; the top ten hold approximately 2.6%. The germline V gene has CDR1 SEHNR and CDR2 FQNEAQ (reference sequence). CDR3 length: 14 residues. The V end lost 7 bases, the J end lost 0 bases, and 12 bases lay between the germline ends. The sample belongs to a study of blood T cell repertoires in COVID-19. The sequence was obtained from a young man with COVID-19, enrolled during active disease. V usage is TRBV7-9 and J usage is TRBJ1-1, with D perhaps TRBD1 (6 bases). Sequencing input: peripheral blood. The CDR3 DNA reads TGTGCCAGCACCCCCCAGGGGATGAACACTGAAGCTTTCTTT. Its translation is CASTPQGMNTEAFF.